These 7 T cell receptor beta chains came from one sample sequenced in a study of follicular helper T cells after annual influenza vaccination. Sequenced by immunoSEQ multiplex PCR; TCRdb stores in-frame clones only, minus some. In the table there are 9,500 to 15,000 clones, 70% to 80% of which are singletons. Regarding time point: 2015-2016 season, pre-vaccination. The sequencing here drew on CXCR5+ CD38- circulating T follicular helper cells from blood, taken on the day of influenza vaccination. The subset: circulating Tfh, non-naive CD4+CXCR5+PD-1+ (ICOS+CD38+ or ICOS-CD38-). These receptors were collected from an adult who received the influenza vaccine.

This chain joins TRBV11-3 and TRBJ2-2; D remains ambiguous. The V end lost 6 bases, the J end lost 1 base, and 9 bases lay between the germline ends. This CDR3 has 14 amino acids. Germline values: CDR1 SGHNT, CDR2 YENEEA. Here the CDR3 reads CASSFDGNTGELFF. As DNA, the CDR3 is TGTGCCAGCAGTTTCGACGGGAACACCGGGGAGCTGTTTTTT. The whole variable domain, remainder taken from reference TRBV11-3 and TRBJ2-2, is EAGVVQSPRYKIIEKKQPVAFWCNPISGHNTLYWYLQNLGQGPELLIRYENEEAVDDSQLPKDRFSAERLKGVDSTLKIQPAELGDSAVYLCASSFDGNTGELFFGEGSRLTVL.

The genes are TRBV7-3 and TRBJ2-3; the D gene could be TRBD1 or TRBD2 (6 bases each). The germline V gene encodes CDR1 SGHTA and CDR2 FQGTGA. V was cut by 3 bases and J by 5 bases, with 15 bases left in between. This CDR3 is 15 amino acids long. CDR3 sequence reads: CASSLTGARGDTQYF. The DNA of the CDR3 is TGTGCCAGCAGCTTGACGGGGGCCCGGGGAGATACGCAGTATTTT.

The rearrangement links TRBV5-5 to TRBJ1-1; TRBD1 matches at 7 bases. The V segment lost 5 bases and the J segment 5 bases; nucleotides outside the gene matches: 6. CDR3 length: 13 amino acids. The germline V gene encodes CDR1 SGHKS and CDR2 YYEKEE (reference sequence). CDR3: CASRFDRATEAFF. DNA for the CDR3: TGTGCCAGCAGGTTCGACAGGGCAACTGAAGCTTTCTTT.

J is TRBJ1-1 and V is TRBV18; D is undetermined. Trimming removed 2 bases from V and 3 bases from J, with 13 bases in between. The V gene's germline CDR1 is KGHSH and CDR2 LQKENI. This CDR3 has 15 residues. The CDR3 region has the DNA TGTGCCAGCTCACCAACGGGAATACTGGACACTGAAGCTTTCTTT. Translation gives CASSPTGILDTEAFF.

This sequence joins TRBV5-1 and TRBJ2-2; D ambiguous. The CDR3 is made up of 13 amino acids. Germline loops: CDR1 SGHRS, CDR2 YFSETQ. V shed 5 bases and J shed 6 bases, with 11 bases lying between them. This CDR3 is CASSPRVAGELFF. The CDR3, as DNA: TGCGCCAGCAGTCCCCGGGTAGCCGGGGAGCTGTTTTTT.

This rearrangement joins TRBV15 to TRBJ1-1; weak D call: TRBD1 (5 bases). V was clipped by 0 bases and J by 7 bases, with 15 bases between them. CDR1 and CDR2 from the germline V gene are LNHNV and YYDKDF (reference sequence). The CDR3 is 15 residues long. The CDR3 protein is CATSRDSNRPYEAFF. CDR3 DNA sequence: TGTGCCACCAGCAGAGATTCGAACAGGCCGTATGAAGCTTTCTTT.

In the case of this clone: Its ends do not fully match the called genes, so a read error is possible. The chain is built from TRBV11-2 and TRBJ2-5; D not certain. Germline CDR1 is SGHAT and CDR2 is FQNNGV. CDR3 length: 13 residues. The CDR3: CASSLDLMETQYF. The CDR3 DNA sequence: TGTGCCAGCAGTTTAGATTTGATGGAGACCCAGTACTTC.